This record concerns one T cell receptor beta chain sequence. Antigen: not known. Using immunoSEQ multiplex PCR, the repertoire was profiled, and TCRdb retains in-frame clones only, with some absent. In the table there are 55,000 to 75,000 clones, 85% to 95% of which are singletons. There are 14 residues in the CDR3. V was cut by 5 bases and J by 4 bases, with 11 bases left in between. Germline loops: CDR1 SEHNR, CDR2 FQNEAQ (reference sequence). The entry originates in a study of cytomegalovirus exposure and HLA in healthy donors. Study-wide background: The roughly 130 validation repertoires were reported in a later analysis to have been generated on the same platform as the approximately 700 first-cohort repertoires.

Overall study results and limits: Rarity marked most TCR sequences, yet some public TCRs occurred in many donors.

The source material was PBMCs. The chain joins TRBV7-9 to TRBJ2-2; maybe TRBD2 (5 bases). This TCR was recovered from a man between 18 and 35 years old in good health and CMV-seropositive. CDR3 sequence: CASSPTAGTGELFF. CDR3 nucleotides: TGTGCCAGCAGCCCCACGGCGGGCACCGGGGAGCTGTTTTTT.